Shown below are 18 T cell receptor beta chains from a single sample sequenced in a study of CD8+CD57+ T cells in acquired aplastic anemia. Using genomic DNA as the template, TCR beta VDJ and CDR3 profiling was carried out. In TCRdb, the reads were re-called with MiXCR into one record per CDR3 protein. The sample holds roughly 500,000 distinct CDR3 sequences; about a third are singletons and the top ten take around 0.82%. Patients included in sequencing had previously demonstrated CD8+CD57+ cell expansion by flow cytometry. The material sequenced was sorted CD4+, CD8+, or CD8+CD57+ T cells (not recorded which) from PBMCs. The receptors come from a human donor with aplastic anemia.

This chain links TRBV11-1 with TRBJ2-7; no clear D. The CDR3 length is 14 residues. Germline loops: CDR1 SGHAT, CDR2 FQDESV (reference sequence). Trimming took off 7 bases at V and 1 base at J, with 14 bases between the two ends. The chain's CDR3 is CASTPSSQSYEQYF. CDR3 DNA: TGTGCCAGCACCCCGAGTTCCCAATCCTACGAGCAGTACTTC.

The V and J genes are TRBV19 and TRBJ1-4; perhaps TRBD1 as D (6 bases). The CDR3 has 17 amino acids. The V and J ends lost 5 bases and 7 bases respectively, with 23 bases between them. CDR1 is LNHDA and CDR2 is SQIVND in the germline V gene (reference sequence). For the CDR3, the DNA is TGTGCCAGTAGTCCGTACAGGGCAAGTCTCCCCGGTGAAAAACTGTTTTTT. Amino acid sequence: CASSPYRASLPGEKLFF.

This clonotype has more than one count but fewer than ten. CDR3: CASRSRQETNTGELFF. The CDR3 DNA reads TGTGCCAGCAGGTCCCGGCAGGAAACGAACACCGGGGAGCTGTTTTTT. This chain connects TRBV11-2 to TRBJ2-2, with D hard to call. Between the trimmed V and J ends, which lost 6 bases and 0 bases, there was a span of 14 bases. Germline assignment: CDR1 SGHAT and CDR2 FQNNGV. The CDR3 spans 16 residues. Full variable domain (rest looked up from reference TRBV11-2 and TRBJ2-2): EAGVAQSPRYKIIEKRQSVAFWCNPISGHATLYWYQQILGQGPKLLIQFQNNGVVDDSQLPKDRFSAERLKGVDSTLKIQPAKLEDSAVYLCASRSRQETNTGELFFGEGSRLTVL.

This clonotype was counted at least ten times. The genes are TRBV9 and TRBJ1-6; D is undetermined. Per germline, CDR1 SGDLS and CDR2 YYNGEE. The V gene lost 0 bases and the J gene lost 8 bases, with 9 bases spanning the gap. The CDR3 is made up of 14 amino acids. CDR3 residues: CASSVAEEDSPLHF. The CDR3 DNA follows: TGTGCCAGCAGCGTAGCTGAGGAAGATTCACCCCTCCACTTT.

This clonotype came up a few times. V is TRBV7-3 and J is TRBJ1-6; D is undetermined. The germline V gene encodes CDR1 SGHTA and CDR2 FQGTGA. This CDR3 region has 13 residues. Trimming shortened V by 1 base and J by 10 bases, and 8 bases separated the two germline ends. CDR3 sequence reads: CASSLKEGSPLHF. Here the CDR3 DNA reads TGTGCCAGCAGCTTAAAGGAGGGATCACCCCTCCACTTT.

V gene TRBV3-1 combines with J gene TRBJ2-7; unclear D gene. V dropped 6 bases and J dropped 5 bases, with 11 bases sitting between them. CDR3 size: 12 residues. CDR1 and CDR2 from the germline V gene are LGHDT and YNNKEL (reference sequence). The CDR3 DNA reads TGTGCCAGCAGTTATGACCGTGACGAGCAGTACTTC. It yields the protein CASSYDRDEQYF.

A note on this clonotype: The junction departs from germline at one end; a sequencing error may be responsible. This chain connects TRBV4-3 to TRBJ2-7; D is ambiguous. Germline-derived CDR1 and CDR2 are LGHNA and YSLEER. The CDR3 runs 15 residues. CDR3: CASSQEPTSSHEQYF. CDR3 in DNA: TGCGCCAGCAGCCAAGAGCCAACAAGCTCCCACGAGCAGTACTTC.

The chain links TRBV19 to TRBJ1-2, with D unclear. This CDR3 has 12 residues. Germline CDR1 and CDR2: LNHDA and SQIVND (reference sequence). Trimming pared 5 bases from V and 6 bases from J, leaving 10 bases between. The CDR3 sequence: CASSEVSDGYTF. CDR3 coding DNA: TGTGCCAGTAGTGAGGTTTCAGATGGCTACACCTTC.

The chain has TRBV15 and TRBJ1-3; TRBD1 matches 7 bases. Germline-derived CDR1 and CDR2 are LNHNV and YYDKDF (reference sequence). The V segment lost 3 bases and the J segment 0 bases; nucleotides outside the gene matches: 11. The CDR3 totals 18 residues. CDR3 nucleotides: TGTGCCACCAGCAGGTCTTTGGGACAGCAATCCTCTGGAAACACCATATATTTT. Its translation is CATSRSLGQQSSGNTIYF.

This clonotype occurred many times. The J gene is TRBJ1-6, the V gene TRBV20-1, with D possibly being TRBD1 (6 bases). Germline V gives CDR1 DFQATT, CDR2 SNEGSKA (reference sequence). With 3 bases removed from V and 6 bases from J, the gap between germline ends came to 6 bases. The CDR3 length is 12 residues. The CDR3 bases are TGCAGTGCTAGGGACAGTAATTCACCCCTCCACTTT. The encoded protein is CSARDSNSPLHF.

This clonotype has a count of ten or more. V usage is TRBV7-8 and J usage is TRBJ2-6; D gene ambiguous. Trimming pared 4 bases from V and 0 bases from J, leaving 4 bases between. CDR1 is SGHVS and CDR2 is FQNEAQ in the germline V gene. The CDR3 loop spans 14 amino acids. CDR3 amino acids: CASSSSSGANVLTF. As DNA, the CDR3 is TGTGCCAGCAGCTCCAGCTCTGGGGCCAACGTCCTGACTTTC.

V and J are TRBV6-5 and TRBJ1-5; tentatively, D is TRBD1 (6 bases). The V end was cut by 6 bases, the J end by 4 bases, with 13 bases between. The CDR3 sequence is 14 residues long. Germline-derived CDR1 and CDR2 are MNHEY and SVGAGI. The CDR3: CASRTGTRNQPQHF. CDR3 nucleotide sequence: TGTGCCAGCAGAACCGGGACACGTAATCAGCCCCAGCATTTT.

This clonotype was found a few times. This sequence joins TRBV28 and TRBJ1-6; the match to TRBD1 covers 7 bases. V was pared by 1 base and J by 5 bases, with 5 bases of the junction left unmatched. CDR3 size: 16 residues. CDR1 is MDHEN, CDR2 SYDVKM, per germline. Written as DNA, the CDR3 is TGTGCCAGCAGTTTATATTGGGACAGAGATAATTCACCCCTCCACTTT. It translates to CASSLYWDRDNSPLHF.

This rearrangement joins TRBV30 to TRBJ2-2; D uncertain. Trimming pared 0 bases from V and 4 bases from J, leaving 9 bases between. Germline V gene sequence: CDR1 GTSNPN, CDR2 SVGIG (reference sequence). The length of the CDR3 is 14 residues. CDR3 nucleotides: TGTGCCTGGAGTGTTTTACAAACCACCGGGGAGCTGTTTTTT. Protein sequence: CAWSVLQTTGELFF.

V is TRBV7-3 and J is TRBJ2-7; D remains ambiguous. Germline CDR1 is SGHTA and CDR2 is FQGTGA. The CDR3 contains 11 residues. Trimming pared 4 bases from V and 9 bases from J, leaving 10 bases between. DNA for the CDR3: TGTGCCAGCAGCTCTACCCCCGGGCAGTACTTC. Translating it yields CASSSTPGQYF.

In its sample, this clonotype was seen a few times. The CDR3 is CSASPAEYTDTQYF. CDR3 sequence (DNA): TGCAGTGCTAGTCCGGCAGAATACACAGATACGCAGTATTTT. This chain links TRBV20-1 with TRBJ2-3; no clear D. Germline lookup yields CDR1 DFQATT and CDR2 SNEGSKA (reference sequence). Trimming shortened V by 3 bases and J by 2 bases, and 12 bases separated the two germline ends. This CDR3 region has 14 residues.

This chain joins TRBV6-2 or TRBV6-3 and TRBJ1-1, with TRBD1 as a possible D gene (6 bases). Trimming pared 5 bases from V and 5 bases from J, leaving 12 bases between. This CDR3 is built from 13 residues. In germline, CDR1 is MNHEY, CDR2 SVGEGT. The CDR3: CASSNQGRTEAFF. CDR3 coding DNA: TGTGCCAGCAGTAATCAGGGGCGGACTGAAGCTTTCTTT.

The CDR3 sequence: CARGRSSGGQPQHF. The CDR3 DNA sequence: TGTGCCAGGGGACGAAGTTCGGGGGGCCAGCCCCAGCATTTT. This chain uses TRBV19 with TRBJ1-5, with a possible D match to TRBD1 (6 bases). The CDR3 contains 14 residues. Germline V CDR1 and CDR2: LNHDA, SQIVND (reference sequence). The V gene lost 9 bases and the J gene lost 7 bases, with 19 bases spanning the gap. Full variable domain (missing parts from reference TRBV19 and TRBJ1-5): DGGITQSPKYLFRKEGQNVTLSCEQNLNHDAMYWYRQDPGQGLRLIYYSQIVNDFQKGDIAEGYSVSREKKESFPLTVTSAQKNPTAFYLCARGRSSGGQPQHFGDGTRLSIL.